This TCR beta chain was recovered during a study of blood T cell repertoires in COVID-19. Study overall: There were acute and convalescent COVID-19 samples, and they came from the United States, Italy and Spain.

Original data processing: Cell counts per sample came from amplifying reference gene primers. Sequencing was performed with immunoSEQ multiplex PCR; in TCRdb, only in-frame clones are kept and a portion is missing. The V and J calls and the clone size are those of that table, but D and trimming were determined from the DNA. This table has around 250,000 clones, around 90% appearing once. Germline CDR1 reads LNHDA; CDR2 reads SQIVND (reference sequence). The CDR3 is made up of 14 amino acids. J lost 5 bases, V lost 4 bases, and 5 bases had no gene match. The sequenced sample consisted of PBMCs or T cells enriched from blood (not recorded which). The clonotype was recovered from a woman in her 30s with acute COVID-19. The rearrangement uses TRBV19 and TRBJ2-1; TRBD1 aligns across 7 bases. The CDR3: CASSTWDRNNEQFF. CDR3 DNA sequence: TGTGCCAGTAGTACCTGGGACAGAAACAATGAGCAGTTCTTC.